The 15 T cell receptor beta chains below come from one sample, sequenced in a study of T cell responses to AZD1222 COVID-19 vaccine. The method was immunoSEQ multiplex PCR; TCRdb's version includes in-frame clones alone and lacks a portion of them. The sample records about 93,000 clones, 80% to 90% being singletons. The material sequenced was peripheral blood, taken on day 0 of AZD1222 vaccination. These receptors were obtained from an adult in good health.

The chain carries TRBV10-3 and TRBJ1-1; D is possibly TRBD1 (6 bases). V gave up 5 bases and J gave up 5 bases, with 15 bases separating them. The germline V gene encodes CDR1 ENHRY and CDR2 SYGVKD. CDR3 length: 14 residues. This CDR3 reads CAISSTGRETEAFF. The CDR3 DNA is TGTGCCATCAGTTCGACAGGTAGGGAGACTGAAGCTTTCTTT.

The chain joins TRBV12-3 or TRBV12-4 to TRBJ1-2; TRBD1 might be the D (5 bases). This CDR3 has 13 amino acids. Trimming pared 7 bases from V and 4 bases from J, leaving 13 bases between. The CDR3 is CASTGHGVYGYTF. The CDR3 DNA is TGTGCCAGCACAGGACACGGGGTCTATGGCTACACCTTC.

The count of this clone is one. This chain joins TRBV4-1 and TRBJ2-7; 13 bases align to TRBD2. The J segment lost 0 bases and the V segment lost 1 base, leaving 6 bases of the junction unmatched. CDR3 length: 18 residues. Germline CDR1 is MGHRA and CDR2 is YSYEKL. The CDR3 coding sequence is TGCGCCAGCAGCCAAGGGACTAGCGGGAGTTACAGCTCCTACGAGCAGTACTTC. It codes for CASSQGTSGSYSSYEQYF.

The chain combines TRBV12-5 with TRBJ2-2; TRBD1 aligns across 9 bases. This CDR3 has 17 amino acids. V lost 3 bases to trimming and J lost 2 bases; unmatched junction nucleotides: 7. Germline V gene sequence: CDR1 LGHNT, CDR2 FRNRAP. The CDR3, as DNA: TGTGCTAGTGGTTTCCTCCGGGACAGGGACAACACCGGGGAGCTGTTTTTT. This sequence encodes CASGFLRDRDNTGELFF.

The CDR3 here is CASSLVGIQPQHF. The CDR3 DNA is TGTGCCAGCAGCTTAGTGGGTATTCAGCCCCAGCATTTT. The J gene is TRBJ1-5, the V gene TRBV7-2; D not resolved. Trimming removed 1 base from V and 6 bases from J, with 7 bases in between. The CDR3 is 13 amino acids. Per the germline V gene, CDR1 is SGHTA and CDR2 is FQGNSA.

CDR3 sequence (DNA): TGTGCCAGCAGTCCAACAGGGGCCTACAGCGAGCAGTACTTC. Its translation is CASSPTGAYSEQYF. The chain combines TRBV6-5 with TRBJ2-7; 7 bases are shared with TRBD1. Trimming took 5 bases from V and 6 from J; bases not matched to a gene: 10. Germline assignment: CDR1 MNHEY and CDR2 SVGAGI. The CDR3 loop spans 14 amino acids.

The rearrangement joins TRBV6-5 to TRBJ1-1, with D unclear. Trimming pared 2 bases from V and 5 bases from J, leaving 9 bases between. This CDR3 is 13 amino acids long. Germline assignment: CDR1 MNHEY and CDR2 SVGAGI. The CDR3 sequence: CASSYNSGTEAFF. DNA of the CDR3: TGTGCCAGCAGTTACAATTCCGGGACTGAAGCTTTCTTT.

The chain is built from TRBV14 and TRBJ2-1; tentatively, D is TRBD1 (7 bases). The CDR3 spans 16 residues. Germline values: CDR1 SGHDN, CDR2 FVKESK. V lost 0 bases, J lost 4 bases, and 13 bases lay in between. CDR3 DNA: TGTGCCAGCAGCCAAGATCGGGGGACAGCTTACAATGAGCAGTTCTTC. Translation gives CASSQDRGTAYNEQFF.

This chain's CDR3 is CASSVAGTGRYEQYF. In DNA form, the CDR3 reads TGTGCCAGCAGCGTCGCCGGGACAGGGCGTTACGAGCAGTACTTC. The J gene is TRBJ2-7, the V gene TRBV7-2; 9 bases map to TRBD1. J gave up 4 bases and V 5 bases, and 9 bases lay outside the gene matches. Per germline, CDR1 SGHTA and CDR2 FQGNSA. The CDR3 runs 15 residues.

V usage is TRBV6-2 or TRBV6-3 and J usage is TRBJ2-5; 10 bases map to TRBD1. Germline trimming cut 2 bases from V and 4 bases from J; bases unmatched to any gene: 13. CDR3 size: 18 residues. Per the germline V gene, CDR1 is MNHEY and CDR2 is SVGEGT. The DNA for the CDR3 is TGTGCCAGCAGTTACCACTTCGGACAGGGGGATCGAAGAGAGACCCAGTACTTC. This encodes CASSYHFGQGDRRETQYF.

This clone was seen more than once but under ten times. The chain has TRBV30 and TRBJ1-3, with TRBD1 identical over 7 bases. The germline V gene has CDR1 GTSNPN and CDR2 SVGIG (reference sequence). Losses at the gene ends were 1 base for V and 5 bases for J; bases not matched to a gene: 8. This CDR3 has 15 amino acids. This CDR3 reads CAWSGSTGWRNTIYF. DNA for the CDR3: TGTGCCTGGAGTGGGTCGACAGGGTGGAGAAACACCATATATTTT.

V usage is TRBV11-3 and J usage is TRBJ2-1; no firm D call. Germline assignment: CDR1 SGHNT and CDR2 YENEEA. The CDR3 is 15 amino acids. With 6 bases removed from V and 1 base from J, the gap between germline ends came to 13 bases. The CDR3 bases are TGTGCCAGCAGTCTCATGCTGGCTTCCTACAATGAGCAGTTCTTC. This codes for CASSLMLASYNEQFF.

A note on this clone: The sample has other DNA sequences that encode this CDR3 too. The rearrangement uses TRBV7-2 and TRBJ2-5; 15 nucleotides match TRBD2. The V gene end was trimmed by 5 bases and the J gene end by 2 bases; junction bases not matched to a gene: 6. Germline-derived CDR1 and CDR2 are SGHTA and FQGNSA. The CDR3 runs to 17 residues. The CDR3 sequence: CASSPPGLAGGQETQYF. The DNA of the CDR3 is TGTGCCAGCAGCCCACCCGGACTAGCGGGGGGGCAAGAGACCCAGTACTTC.

The genes are TRBV28 and TRBJ2-1; unclear D gene. V lost 4 bases to trimming and J lost 1 base, with 20 bases between them. Germline V gene sequence: CDR1 MDHEN, CDR2 SYDVKM. This CDR3 region has 18 residues. CDR3 bases: TGTGCCAGCAGTTCCCTCTTTTCAGGCGAACAATCCTACAATGAGCAGTTCTTC. Its protein is CASSSLFSGEQSYNEQFF.

V usage is TRBV7-6 and J usage is TRBJ1-2, with 10 nucleotides matching TRBD1. The CDR3 loop spans 15 amino acids. With V trimmed by 4 bases and J by 8 bases, 10 bases remained unmatched. Germline V gene sequence: CDR1 SGHVS, CDR2 FNYEAQ. The CDR3 region is CASSSLTGGNKGYTF. The DNA for the CDR3 is TGTGCCAGCAGCTCGTTGACAGGGGGCAATAAAGGCTACACCTTC.